Listed here are 12 T cell receptor beta chains from one sample, sequenced in a study of prognosis after radiotherapy for stage I lung cancer. Genomic DNA was the source, and TCR beta CDR3 was amplified from it by two-round multiplex PCR. It was primers specific to each TRBV and TRBJ gene that first-round PCR used. TCRdb fed the multiplex PCR reads into MiXCR, producing one record per CDR3 protein. Found here are fewer than 30,000 distinct CDR3 sequences, approximately 44% of them singletons; the top ten hold just under 15%. The sequenced sample was PBMCs, obtained before or after stereotactic body radiation therapy (not recorded which). Receptors were obtained from a donor over 45 with non-small cell lung cancer.

The chain uses TRBV6-2 or TRBV6-3 and TRBJ2-6; D unresolved. Germline V CDR1 and CDR2: MNHEY, SVGEGT. This CDR3 comprises 14 residues. V gave up 7 bases and J gave up 6 bases, with 13 bases separating them. In DNA, the CDR3 is TGTGCCAGCACTGCCCGGTCCGTGGCCAACGTCCTGACTTTC. Its translation is CASTARSVANVLTF.

Ten or more counts support this clonotype. The gene calls are TRBV5-6 and TRBJ1-6; unclear D gene. The length of the CDR3 is 16 residues. Germline V gene sequence: CDR1 SGHDT, CDR2 YYEEEE. V was shortened by 4 bases and J by 7 bases, with 18 bases between the two germline ends. CDR3 sequence: CASSQPYRRLNSPLHF. The DNA of the CDR3 is TGTGCCAGCAGCCAACCATATCGGCGACTAAATTCACCCCTCCACTTT.

A remark on this clonotype: Its ends do not fully match the called genes, so a read error is possible. The chain links TRBV4-1 to TRBJ2-2; 7 nucleotides align to TRBD1. This CDR3 contains 15 residues. Germline V gives CDR1 MGHRA, CDR2 YSYEKL. The CDR3 DNA reads TGCGACAGCAGCCGGGTCCAGGGACAGTCCGGGGAGCTGTTTTTT. Amino acid sequence: CDSSRVQGQSGELFF.

This rearrangement joins TRBV20-1 to TRBJ2-3; tentative D call: TRBD2 (7 bases). This CDR3 is built from 15 residues. Germline V CDR1 and CDR2: DFQATT, SNEGSKA (reference sequence). V was shortened by 6 bases and J by 2 bases, with 18 bases between the two germline ends. Here the CDR3 reads CSAGPVGGATDTQYF. CDR3 DNA: TGCAGTGCAGGCCCGGTTGGGGGGGCCACAGATACGCAGTATTTT.

This chain links TRBV5-1 with TRBJ2-6, with 7 bases lining up with TRBD1. Trimming cost V 4 bases and J 2 bases; bases outside gene matches: 6. This CDR3 is 16 amino acids long. CDR1 and CDR2 from the germline V gene are SGHRS and YFSETQ. CDR3 nucleotides: TGCGCCAGCAGCCCGCAACAGGGGACTGGGGCCAACGTCCTGACTTTC. Its protein is CASSPQQGTGANVLTF. Using reference TRBV5-1 and TRBJ2-6 for the parts outside the CDR3, the full variable domain is KAGVTQTPRYLIKTRGQQVTLSCSPISGHRSVSWYQQTPGQGLQFLFEYFSETQRNKGNFPGRFSGRQFSNSRSEMNVSTLELGDSALYLCASSPQQGTGANVLTFGAGSRLTVL.

This clonotype was seen many times. CDR3 region: CSARPGRGKSGYTF. As DNA, the CDR3 is TGCAGTGCGCGACCGGGACGGGGAAAGAGTGGCTACACCTTC. The gene calls are TRBV20-1 and TRBJ1-2, with D maybe TRBD1 (5 bases). V was cut by 6 bases and J by 7 bases, with 21 bases left in between. This CDR3 is built from 14 residues. The germline gives CDR1 DFQATT, CDR2 SNEGSKA (reference sequence).

Only a few counts were recorded for this clonotype. An end of the junction does not agree with germline; a read error may underlie this. The rearrangement links TRBV6-2 or TRBV6-3 to TRBJ2-6, with TRBD1 matching 8 bases. CDR3 length: 18 residues. From germline, CDR1 is MNHEY and CDR2 SVGEGT. In DNA form, the CDR3 reads TGTGCCAGCAGTCGTACAGGGGGTCGGAGCTCTGTGGCCAACGTCCTGACTTTC. This codes for CASSRTGGRSSVANVLTF.

This clonotype is judged medium-sized. The rearrangement uses TRBV11-2 and TRBJ2-1, with a weak D call TRBD2 (6 bases). V dropped 0 bases and J dropped 9 bases, with 9 bases sitting between them. This CDR3 contains 13 residues. The germline gives CDR1 SGHAT, CDR2 FQNNGV. The CDR3 DNA sequence: TGTGCCAGCAGCTTAGATCGGAGGGGTGAGCAGTTCTTC. Translation: CASSLDRRGEQFF.

This chain connects TRBV9 to TRBJ2-2; D could derive from TRBD1 or TRBD2 (6 bases each). V gave up 3 bases and J gave up 4 bases, with 13 bases separating them. CDR3 length equals 15 residues. CDR1 is SGDLS and CDR2 is YYNGEE in the germline V gene. CDR3: CASSGGADSTGELFF. CDR3 in DNA: TGTGCCAGCAGCGGGGGGGCAGATTCCACCGGGGAGCTGTTTTTT. The whole variable domain, filled in from reference TRBV9 and TRBJ2-2, reads DSGVTQTPKHLITATGQRVTLRCSPRSGDLSVYWYQQSLDQGLQFLIQYYNGEERAKGNILERFSAQQFPDLHSELNLSSLELGDSALYFCASSGGADSTGELFFGEGSRLTVL.

By sample fraction, this clonotype is medium-sized. The CDR3, as DNA: TGTGCCAGCAGAAAAACCCGGGACAGGCTATACAATGAGCAGTTCTTC. Protein: CASRKTRDRLYNEQFF. The J gene is TRBJ2-1, the V gene TRBV6-2 or TRBV6-3; 8 bases align to TRBD1. CDR3 length: 16 residues. Germline V gene sequence: CDR1 MNHEY, CDR2 SVGEGT. Unmatched junction bases numbered 11, after V lost 6 bases and J lost 4 bases.

This clonotype was detected a few times. The junction does not match germline at one end; this may be a read error. V usage is TRBV7-6 and J usage is TRBJ2-1; D not resolved. The CDR3 sequence is 16 residues long. Germline values: CDR1 SGHVS, CDR2 FNYEAQ. The CDR3, as DNA: TGTGCCAGCAGCTTACTGCGGAGCGCCTCCTACGATGAGCAGTTCTTC. Translation gives CASSLLRSASYDEQFF.

The rearrangement joins TRBV14 to TRBJ1-3, with D possibly TRBD1 on 5 matching bases. Germline V lookup: CDR1 SGHDN, CDR2 FVKESK. V lost 1 base to trimming and J lost 1 base, with 11 bases between them. The CDR3 totals 16 residues. In DNA form, the CDR3 reads TGTGCCAGCAGCCAAGTGACTGGGACTTCTGGAAACACCATATATTTT. This gives the protein CASSQVTGTSGNTIYF.